This T cell receptor beta chain was identified in a study of control samples from healthy donors and cancer patients. Profiling relied on immunoSEQ multiplex PCR, and the TCRdb table lists in-frame clones only, not all of them. The sample has roughly 150,000 clones, around 88% seen once. Germline V gene data show CDR1 as SGHKS and CDR2 as YYEKEE (reference sequence). The CDR3 is 14 amino acids. The V end lost 0 bases, the J end lost 5 bases, and 11 bases lay between the germline ends. The specimen was blood. The chain couples TRBV5-5 to TRBJ1-2, with D possibly TRBD1 on 5 matching bases. This TCR was recovered from a man aged 18 to 30 in good health. CDR3 sequence reads: CASSLGTGQYGYTF. CDR3 DNA sequence: TGTGCCAGCAGCTTGGGCACAGGCCAATATGGCTACACCTTC.